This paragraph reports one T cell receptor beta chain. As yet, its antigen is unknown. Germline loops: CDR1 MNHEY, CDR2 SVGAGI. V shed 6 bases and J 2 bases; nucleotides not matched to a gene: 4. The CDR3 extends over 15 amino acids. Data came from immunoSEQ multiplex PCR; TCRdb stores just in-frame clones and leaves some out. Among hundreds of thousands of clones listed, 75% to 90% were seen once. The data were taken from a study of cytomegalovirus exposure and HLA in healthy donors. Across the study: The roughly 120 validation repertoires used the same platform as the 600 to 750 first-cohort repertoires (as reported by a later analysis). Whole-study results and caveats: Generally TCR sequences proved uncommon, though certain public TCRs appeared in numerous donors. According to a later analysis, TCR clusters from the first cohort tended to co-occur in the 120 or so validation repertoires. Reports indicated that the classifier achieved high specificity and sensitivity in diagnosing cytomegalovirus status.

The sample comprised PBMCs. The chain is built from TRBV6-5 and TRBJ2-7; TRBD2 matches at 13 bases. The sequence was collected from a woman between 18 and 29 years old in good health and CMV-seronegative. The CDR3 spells CASSPGLAGAYEQYF. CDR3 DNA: TGTGCCAGCAGCCCCGGACTAGCGGGAGCCTACGAGCAGTACTTC.